The present entry profiles one TCR beta chain with its context. Antigen: not known. V was cut by 5 bases and J by 1 base, with 12 bases left in between. CDR3 length equals 14 residues. Germline loops: CDR1 SGHRS, CDR2 YFSETQ. A v3.0 immunoSEQ assay was performed at survey level. Assay: immunoSEQ multiplex PCR; the TCRdb copy retains only in-frame clones and omits some. This table holds about 32,000 clones, 95% to 98% found once. For each donor, at least one pre-ART and at least two post-ART PBMC samples were available. The data were obtained in a study of long-term antiretroviral therapy in people with HIV. General study points: Patients on ART gained diversity, which nonetheless stayed below transplant donor controls. Versus controls, repertoires in people with HIV had narrower CDR3 length ranges. At every time point, clones expanded before ART dominated the repertoire.

The rearrangement uses TRBV5-1 and TRBJ2-5; tentative D call: TRBD2 (5 bases). The specimen comprised unsorted PBMCs, sampled 7.6 years after starting antiretroviral therapy. The clonotype was recovered from a man in his thirties or forties with HIV. This CDR3 reads CASSPPSGQETQYF. The CDR3 DNA follows: TGCGCCAGCAGTCCCCCGAGCGGCCAAGAGACCCAGTACTTC.